This T cell receptor (beta chain) was identified during a study of OX40 agonist ivuxolimab in advanced cancers. Study in general: Intravenous ivuxolimab was administered to patients every 2 weeks at 0.01 to 10 mg/kg. Three dose-escalation patients had partial responses: one with hepatocellular carcinoma and two with cutaneous melanoma. The mean age was roughly 60 years, ranging from 23 to 79, with around four fifths of participants male.

The CDR3 sequence is 17 residues long. With 3 bases clipped from V and 5 bases from J, the junction kept 12 bases outside the gene matches. Looked up from germline, CDR1 is SEHNR and CDR2 is FQNEAQ (reference sequence). Some clones are missing from TCRdb's copy, which holds only in-frame ones; the method was immunoSEQ multiplex PCR. The sample includes roughly 70,000 clones, approximately 80% of them seen just once. The rearrangement links TRBV7-9 to TRBJ2-3; 9 bases are shared with TRBD2. The sequence was obtained from an adult with an advanced solid tumor such as melanoma, head and neck, liver or kidney cancer. The specimen comprised CD4+ or CD8+ T cells sorted from blood, sampled in a trial of the OX40 agonist ivuxolimab. The CDR3 nucleotides are TGTGCCAGCAGCTTCATGACCTTTCTAGCGGGGTTAGATACGCAGTATTTT. Translating it yields CASSFMTFLAGLDTQYF.